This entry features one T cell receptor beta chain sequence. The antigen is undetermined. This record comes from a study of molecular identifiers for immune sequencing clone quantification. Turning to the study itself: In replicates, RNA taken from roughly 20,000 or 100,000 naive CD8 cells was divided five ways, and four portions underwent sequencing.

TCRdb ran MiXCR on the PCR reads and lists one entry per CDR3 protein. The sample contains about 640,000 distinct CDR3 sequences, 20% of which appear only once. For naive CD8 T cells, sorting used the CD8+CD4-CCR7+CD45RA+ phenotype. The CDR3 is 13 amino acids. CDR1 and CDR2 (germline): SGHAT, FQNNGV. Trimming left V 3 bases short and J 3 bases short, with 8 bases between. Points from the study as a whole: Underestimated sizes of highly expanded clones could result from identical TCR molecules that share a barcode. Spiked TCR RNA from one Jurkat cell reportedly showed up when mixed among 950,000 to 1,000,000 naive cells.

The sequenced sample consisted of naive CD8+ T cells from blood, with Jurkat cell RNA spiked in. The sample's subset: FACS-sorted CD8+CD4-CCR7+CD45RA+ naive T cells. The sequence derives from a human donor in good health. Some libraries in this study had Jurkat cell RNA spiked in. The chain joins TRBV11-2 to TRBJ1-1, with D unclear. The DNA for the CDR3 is TGTGCCAGCAGCTTGTGGGTGTACACTGAAGCTTTCTTT. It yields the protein CASSLWVYTEAFF.